This T cell receptor (beta chain) was recovered during a study of T cells after yellow fever vaccination. Study information: Fractions with few cells were prepared using SMART-Seq v4 Ultra Low Input.

General study results and limits: Detected again after the booster were most primary-vaccination clones, at 95% to 97% CD4 and approximately 87% CD8.

V was pared by 10 bases and J by 9 bases, with 8 bases of the junction left unmatched. The CDR3 spans 12 residues. A 5'RACE template-switching step, the method used to make TCR cDNA, added a universal primer site and UMIs. One entry per CDR3 protein results from TCRdb running MiXCR on the 5' RACE reads. In the table there are over 85,000 distinct CDR3 sequences, roughly 8.2% of which are singletons. This chain joins TRBV12-3 or TRBV12-4 and TRBJ2-1, with TRBD2 matching 8 bases. This TCR was sampled from a man between 18 and 35 years old who received the YFV17D yellow fever vaccine. The sequences come from CD8+ T cells not binding an NS4B(214-222) dextramer, sorted from PBMCs, collected less than 16 days after the first yellow fever vaccination. The CDR3 nucleotides are TGTGCCACAGGGCGGGGGGAGATTGAGCAGTTCTTC. Its protein is CATGRGEIEQFF.